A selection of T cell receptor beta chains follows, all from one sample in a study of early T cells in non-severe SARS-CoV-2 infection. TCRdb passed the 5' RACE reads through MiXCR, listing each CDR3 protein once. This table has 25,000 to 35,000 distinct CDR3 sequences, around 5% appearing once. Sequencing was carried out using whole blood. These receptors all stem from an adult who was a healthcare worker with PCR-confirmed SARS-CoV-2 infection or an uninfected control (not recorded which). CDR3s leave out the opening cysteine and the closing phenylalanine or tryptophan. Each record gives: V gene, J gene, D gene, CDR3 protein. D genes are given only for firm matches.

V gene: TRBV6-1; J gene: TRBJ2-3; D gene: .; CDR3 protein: ASIPRNTDTQY
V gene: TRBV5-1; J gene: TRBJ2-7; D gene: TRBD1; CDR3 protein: ASSSGTGGAPWEQY
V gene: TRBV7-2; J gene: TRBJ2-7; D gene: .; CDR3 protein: ASSKGPGRSYEQY
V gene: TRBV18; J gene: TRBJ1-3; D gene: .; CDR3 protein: ASSQEGSSGNTIY
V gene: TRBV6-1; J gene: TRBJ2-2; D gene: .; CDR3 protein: AGSQQVNTGELF
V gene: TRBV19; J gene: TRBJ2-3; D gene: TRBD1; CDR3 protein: ASNRPTGGSADTQY
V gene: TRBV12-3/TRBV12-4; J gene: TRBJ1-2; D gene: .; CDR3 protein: ASSLSAGGNYGYT
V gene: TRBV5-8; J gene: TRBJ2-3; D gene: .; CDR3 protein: ASRMSGGPDTQY
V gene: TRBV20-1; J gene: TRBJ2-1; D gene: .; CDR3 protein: SARSQTQSSYNEQF
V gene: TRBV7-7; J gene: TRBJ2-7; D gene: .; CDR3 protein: ASSLGAPFQGEQY
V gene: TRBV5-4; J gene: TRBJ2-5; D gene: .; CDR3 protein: ASSLSASWGIQETQY
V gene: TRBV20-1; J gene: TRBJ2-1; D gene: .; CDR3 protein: SARSRGAHLYNEQF
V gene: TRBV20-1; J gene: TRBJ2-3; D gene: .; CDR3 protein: SAQADSTDTQY
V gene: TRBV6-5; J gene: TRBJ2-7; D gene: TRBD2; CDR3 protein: ASAPGTSGYEQY
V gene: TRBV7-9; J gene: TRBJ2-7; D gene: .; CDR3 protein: ASSPLGGQGPYEQY
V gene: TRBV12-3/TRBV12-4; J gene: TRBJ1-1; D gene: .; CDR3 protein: ASSSLGGTEAF
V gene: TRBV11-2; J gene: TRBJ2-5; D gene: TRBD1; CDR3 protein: ASRRTGQETQY
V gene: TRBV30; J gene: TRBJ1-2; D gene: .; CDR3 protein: AWSDSGDVHT
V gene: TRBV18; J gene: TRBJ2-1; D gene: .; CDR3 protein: ASSPTGSNEQF
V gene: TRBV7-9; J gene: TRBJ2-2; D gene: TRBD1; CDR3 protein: ASSFDRGNTGELF
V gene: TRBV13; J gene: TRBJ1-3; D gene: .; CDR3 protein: ASTRANSGNTIY
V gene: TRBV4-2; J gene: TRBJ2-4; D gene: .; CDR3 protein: ASSQESLNPKNIQY
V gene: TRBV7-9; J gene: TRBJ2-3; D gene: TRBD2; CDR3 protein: ASSLSGLAGLRSTQY
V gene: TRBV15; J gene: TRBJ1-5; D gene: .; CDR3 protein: ATSRVTGNQPQH
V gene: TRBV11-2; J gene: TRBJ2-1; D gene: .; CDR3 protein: ASNSRGSGTSANEQF
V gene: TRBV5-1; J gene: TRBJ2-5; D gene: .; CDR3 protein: ASSLEGIGETQY
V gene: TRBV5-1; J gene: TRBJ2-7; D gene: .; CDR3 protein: ASSFGQDSYEQY
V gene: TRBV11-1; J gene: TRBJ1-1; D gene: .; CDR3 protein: ASTEQGLNTEAF
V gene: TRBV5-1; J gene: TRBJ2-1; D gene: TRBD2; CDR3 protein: ASSYLAGGPNEQF
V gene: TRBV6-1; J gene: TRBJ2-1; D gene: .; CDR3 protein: ALRSGNAWNEQF
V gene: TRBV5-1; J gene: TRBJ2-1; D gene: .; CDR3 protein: ASSLGRGSDRNEQF
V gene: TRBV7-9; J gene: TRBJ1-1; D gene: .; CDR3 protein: ASSLVMGEAF
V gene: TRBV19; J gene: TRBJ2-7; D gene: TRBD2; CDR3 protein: ASSTTSAVREQY
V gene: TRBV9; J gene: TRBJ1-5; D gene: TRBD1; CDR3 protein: ASSEGAGAVNQPQH
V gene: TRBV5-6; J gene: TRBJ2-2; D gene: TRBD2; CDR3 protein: ASSLASGRAFGELF
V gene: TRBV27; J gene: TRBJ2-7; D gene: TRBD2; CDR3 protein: ASRHRGGRNEYEQY
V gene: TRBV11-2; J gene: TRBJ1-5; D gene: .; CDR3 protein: ASSPTGGSNQPQH
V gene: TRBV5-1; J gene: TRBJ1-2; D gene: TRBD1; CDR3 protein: ASSSDRGTTNYGYT